These T cell receptor beta chains were read from a single sample in a study of CD8+ T cells in alopecia areata. TCRdb keeps only in-frame clones here, not all; method: immunoSEQ multiplex PCR. The sample lists 110,000 to 150,000 clones, 45% to 60% occurring once. Sequenced material: CD4+ T cells sorted from blood, taken at week 0. All receptors derive from a human donor with alopecia areata. The CDR3 runs from the conserved cysteine through the conserved F or W. Each record gives: CDR3 protein, CDR3 DNA, clone size, V gene, J gene, D gene. D genes are given only for firm matches. The size entry is marked missing in some rows and otherwise reads once, few, many or a size class.

CDR3 protein: CSVQTGRYWRTEAFF; CDR3 DNA: TGCAGCGTCCAGACAGGTCGTTATTGGAGGACTGAAGCTTTCTTT; clone size: .; V gene: TRBV29-1; J gene: TRBJ1-1; D gene: .
CDR3 protein: CASSSRQGGQPQHF; CDR3 DNA: TGTGCCAGCAGTTCGCGACAGGGTGGACAGCCCCAGCATTTT; clone size: few; V gene: TRBV27; J gene: TRBJ1-5; D gene: TRBD1
CDR3 protein: CSVALGDEQFF; CDR3 DNA: TGCAGCGTTGCCCTAGGGGATGAGCAGTTCTTC; clone size: .; V gene: TRBV29-1; J gene: TRBJ2-1; D gene: .
CDR3 protein: CASSFNDGGRYEQYF; CDR3 DNA: TGTGCCAGCAGTTTTAACGACGGAGGCCGCTACGAGCAGTACTTC; clone size: .; V gene: TRBV28; J gene: TRBJ2-7; D gene: .
CDR3 protein: CASSRREGDNEQFF; CDR3 DNA: TGCGCCAGCAGCAGGCGGGAGGGGGATAATGAGCAGTTCTTC; clone size: .; V gene: TRBV5-1; J gene: TRBJ2-1; D gene: TRBD2
CDR3 protein: CASSGWTGANQPQHF; CDR3 DNA: TGTGCCAGTAGTGGGTGGACAGGGGCGAATCAGCCCCAGCATTTT; clone size: .; V gene: TRBV19; J gene: TRBJ1-5; D gene: TRBD1
CDR3 protein: CASSPRAGGGYEQYF; CDR3 DNA: TGTGCCAGCAGCCCCCGAGCGGGAGGGGGTTACGAGCAGTACTTC; clone size: .; V gene: TRBV7-2; J gene: TRBJ2-7; D gene: TRBD2
CDR3 protein: CSAGNYEQYF; CDR3 DNA: TGCAGCGCTGGCAACTACGAGCAGTACTTC; clone size: few; V gene: TRBV29-1; J gene: TRBJ2-7; D gene: .
CDR3 protein: CASRGQGDTEAFF; CDR3 DNA: TGTGCCAGCAGGGGACAGGGGGACACTGAAGCTTTCTTT; clone size: .; V gene: TRBV6-5; J gene: TRBJ1-1; D gene: TRBD1
CDR3 protein: CSAWETNHYEQYF; CDR3 DNA: TGCAGCGCCTGGGAGACAAACCACTACGAGCAGTACTTC; clone size: .; V gene: TRBV29-1; J gene: TRBJ2-7; D gene: .
CDR3 protein: CASRPRGGGTEAFF; CDR3 DNA: TGTGCCAGCAGACCCAGGGGGGGCGGCACTGAAGCTTTCTTT; clone size: .; V gene: TRBV7-2; J gene: TRBJ1-1; D gene: TRBD1
CDR3 protein: CASSLSGTAKLAKNIQYF; CDR3 DNA: TGTGCCAGCAGCTTATCCGGGACAGCCAAACTAGCCAAAAACATTCAGTACTTC; clone size: .; V gene: TRBV7-2; J gene: TRBJ2-4; D gene: TRBD1
CDR3 protein: CASSQLQRGQRPQYF; CDR3 DNA: TGCGCCAGCAGCCAATTACAAAGGGGCCAACGACCCCAGTACTTC; clone size: .; V gene: TRBV4-3; J gene: TRBJ2-4; D gene: .
CDR3 protein: CASRTTAMNTEAFF; CDR3 DNA: TGTGCCAGCAGAACGACAGCTATGAACACTGAAGCTTTCTTT; clone size: .; V gene: TRBV6-4; J gene: TRBJ1-1; D gene: .
CDR3 protein: CASSDRQGRETQYF; CDR3 DNA: TGTGCCAGCAGTGATAGACAGGGACGAGAGACCCAGTACTTC; clone size: .; V gene: TRBV25-1; J gene: TRBJ2-5; D gene: TRBD1
CDR3 protein: CSVAQGPPGELFF; CDR3 DNA: TGCAGCGTTGCGCAGGGCCCGCCCGGGGAGCTGTTTTTT; clone size: .; V gene: TRBV29-1; J gene: TRBJ2-2; D gene: .
CDR3 protein: CASSTFAGPGNTEAFF; CDR3 DNA: TGTGCCAGCAGCACCTTCGCCGGGCCGGGGAACACTGAAGCTTTCTTT; clone size: .; V gene: TRBV25-1; J gene: TRBJ1-1; D gene: .
CDR3 protein: CASSVWGEDYGYTF; CDR3 DNA: TGTGCCAGCAGTGTTTGGGGGGAGGACTATGGCTACACCTTC; clone size: .; V gene: TRBV2; J gene: TRBJ1-2; D gene: .